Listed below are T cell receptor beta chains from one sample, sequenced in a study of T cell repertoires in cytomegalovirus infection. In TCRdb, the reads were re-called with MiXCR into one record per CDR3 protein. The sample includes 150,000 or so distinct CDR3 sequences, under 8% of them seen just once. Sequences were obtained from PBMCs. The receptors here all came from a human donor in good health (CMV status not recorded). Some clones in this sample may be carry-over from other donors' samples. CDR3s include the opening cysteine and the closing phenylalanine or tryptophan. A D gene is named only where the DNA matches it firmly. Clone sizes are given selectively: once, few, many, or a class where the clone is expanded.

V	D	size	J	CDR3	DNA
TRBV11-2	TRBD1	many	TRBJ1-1	CASSHTSYRGTEAFF	TGTGCCAGCAGCCATACCTCTTACAGGGGGACTGAAGCTTTCTTT
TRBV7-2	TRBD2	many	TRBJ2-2	CASSLGVRGGRVGELFF	TGTGCCAGCAGCTTAGGCGTGCGGGGGGGCCGAGTCGGGGAGCTGTTTTTT
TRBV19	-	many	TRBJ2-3	CASAAVRRTDTQYF	TGTGCCAGTGCGGCGGTCAGACGCACAGATACGCAGTATTTT
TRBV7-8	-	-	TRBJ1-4	CASSLTQYYEKLFF	TGTGCCAGCAGCTTGACCCAGTACTATGAAAAACTGTTTTTT
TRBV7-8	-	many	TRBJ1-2	CASSLEQAYGYTF	TGTGCCAGCAGCTTAGAACAGGCCTATGGCTACACCTTC
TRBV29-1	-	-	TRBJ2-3	CSVIGGRSSDTQYF	TGCAGCGTGATCGGCGGACGGAGTTCAGATACGCAGTATTTT
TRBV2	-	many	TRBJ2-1	CASSRTISSYNEQFF	TGTGCCAGCAGTCGGACTATCAGCTCCTACAATGAGCAGTTCTTC
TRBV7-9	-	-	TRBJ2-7	CASSPPGVTYEQYF	TGTGCCAGCAGCCCGCCAGGCGTTACCTACGAGCAGTACTTC
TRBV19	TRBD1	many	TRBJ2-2	CASILGTGDTGELFF	TGTGCCAGTATCCTCGGGACAGGGGACACCGGGGAGCTGTTTTTT
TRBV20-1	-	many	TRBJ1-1	CSATNTEAFF	TGCAGTGCTACGAACACTGAAGCTTTCTTT
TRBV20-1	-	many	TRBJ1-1	CSARDRMTDTPNTEAFF	TGCAGTGCTAGAGATAGAATGACAGACACTCCGAACACTGAAGCTTTCTTT
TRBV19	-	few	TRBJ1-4	CASSIGRVEKLFF	TGTGCCAGTAGTATTGGGAGGGTTGAAAAACTGTTTTTT
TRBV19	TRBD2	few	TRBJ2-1	CASTIAGLGSYNEQFF	TGTGCCAGTACCATCGCGGGACTAGGCTCCTACAATGAGCAGTTCTTC
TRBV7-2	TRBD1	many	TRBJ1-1	CASSRGQKNTEAFF	TGTGCCAGCAGCAGGGGACAGAAGAACACTGAAGCTTTCTTT
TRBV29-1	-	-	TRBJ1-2	CSVVRLGLDGYTF	TGCAGCGTTGTCAGATTGGGTTTAGATGGCTACACCTTC
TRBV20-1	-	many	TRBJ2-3	CSAREPAGGTDTQYF	TGCAGTGCTAGAGAACCGGCTGGGGGCACAGATACGCAGTATTTT
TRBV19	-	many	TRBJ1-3	CASSIMGPLGNTIYF	TGTGCCAGTAGTATAATGGGACCTCTTGGAAACACCATATATTTT
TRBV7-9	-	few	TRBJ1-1	CASSPETLPNTEAFF	TGTGCCAGCAGCCCAGAAACACTCCCCAACACTGAAGCTTTCTTT
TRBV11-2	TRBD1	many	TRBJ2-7	CASSLDGTGLYEQYF	TGTGCCAGCAGCTTAGATGGGACAGGGTTATACGAGCAGTACTTC
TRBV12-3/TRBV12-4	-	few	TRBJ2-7	CASSPIDRSYEQYF	TGTGCCAGCAGCCCTATCGACAGGTCCTACGAGCAGTACTTC
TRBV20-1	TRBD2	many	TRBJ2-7	CSAGRSSGGVYEQYF	TGCAGTGCCGGGCGGAGTAGCGGGGGGGTGTACGAGCAGTACTTC
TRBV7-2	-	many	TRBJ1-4	CASSFRLRQPNEKLFF	TGTGCCAGCAGCTTTAGGTTGAGGCAGCCTAATGAAAAACTGTTTTTT